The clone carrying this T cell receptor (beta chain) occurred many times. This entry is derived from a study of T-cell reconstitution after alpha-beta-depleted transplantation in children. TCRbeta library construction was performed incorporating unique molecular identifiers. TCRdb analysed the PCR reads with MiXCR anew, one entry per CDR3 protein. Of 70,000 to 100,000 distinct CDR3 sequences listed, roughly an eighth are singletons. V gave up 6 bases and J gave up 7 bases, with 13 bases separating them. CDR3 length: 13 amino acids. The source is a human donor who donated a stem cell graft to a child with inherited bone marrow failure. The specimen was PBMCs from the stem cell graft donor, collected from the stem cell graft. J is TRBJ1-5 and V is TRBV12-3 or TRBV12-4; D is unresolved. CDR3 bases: TGTGCCAGCAGCGTCTACCCCGAGCAGCCCCAGCATTTT. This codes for CASSVYPEQPQHF.